The clone carrying this T cell receptor (beta chain) was seen just once. This sample was included in a study of blood T cells in healthy people across ages. The CDR3 contains 15 residues. The V end was cut by 2 bases, the J end by 4 bases, with 13 bases between. Per the germline V gene, CDR1 is MDHEN and CDR2 is SYDVKM. A J-beta primer mix and a sample-barcoded 5' primer were used in a second PCR of about 6 to 12 cycles. A single record per CDR3 protein comes from TCRdb applying MiXCR to the 5' RACE reads. The data show approximately 900,000 distinct CDR3 sequences, about 28% seen once. These same records also appear under a second study, on T cells of mothers and their children.

Sequencing was carried out using blood. The chain combines TRBV28 with TRBJ2-3, with TRBD1 as a possible D gene (6 bases). This clonotype was obtained from a woman between 40 and 50 years old in good health. The CDR3 is CASSLVWGRADTQYF. The CDR3 coding sequence is TGTGCCAGCAGTTTAGTGTGGGGGCGGGCAGATACGCAGTATTTT.